A single T cell receptor (beta chain) is shown here with its context. The antigen is undetermined. The assay was immunoSEQ multiplex PCR, and TCRdb's table has in-frame clones only and misses some. The data show just over 65,000 clones, roughly 84% seen once. Documented time point: week 35, safety follow-up. One vaccine dose held 300 ug of mutant IDH1 20-mer peptide and came with topical imiquimod. This record comes from a study of a mutant IDH1 vaccine in newly diagnosed glioma. With 5 bases removed from V and 5 bases from J, the gap between germline ends came to 6 bases. The CDR3 sequence is 11 residues long. Germline V lookup: CDR1 MNHEY, CDR2 SMNVEV (reference sequence).

This sequence originates from a man in his late teens or twenties with glioma. Specimen: PBMCs, collected from a glioma patient whose treatment included an IDH1 peptide vaccine. This sequence joins TRBV27 and TRBJ2-5; D not resolved. The CDR3 sequence: CASSIWETQYF. The CDR3 coding sequence is TGTGCCAGCAGTATTTGGGAGACCCAGTACTTC.